This TCR beta chain was observed in a study of blood T cells in healthy people across ages. Study-wide results and limits: Estimates of total diversity, which came from one million sequenced T cells, were considered to be underestimates.

PCR was performed a second time for 7 to 11 cycles using a sample-barcoded 5' primer and a J-beta primer mix. TCRdb itself ran the 5' RACE reads through MiXCR, one entry per CDR3 protein. Among 550,000 to 700,000 distinct CDR3 sequences listed, 27% were seen once. Researchers report isolating at least 6 million PBMCs per sample. The CDR3 covers 18 residues. V lost 3 bases and J lost 2; bases outside the gene matches: 10. CDR1 is SEHNR, CDR2 FQNEAQ, per germline (reference sequence). Turning to this clonotype: Its specificity is unknown.

Sequencing was performed on blood. This clonotype was sampled from a woman in her 70s in good health. J is TRBJ2-6 and V is TRBV7-9, with 7 bases that match TRBD2. CDR3 DNA sequence: TGTGCCAGCAGCTTCGGGGGGTCAGATACTCCTGGGGCCAACGTCCTGACTTTC. Amino acids: CASSFGGSDTPGANVLTF.